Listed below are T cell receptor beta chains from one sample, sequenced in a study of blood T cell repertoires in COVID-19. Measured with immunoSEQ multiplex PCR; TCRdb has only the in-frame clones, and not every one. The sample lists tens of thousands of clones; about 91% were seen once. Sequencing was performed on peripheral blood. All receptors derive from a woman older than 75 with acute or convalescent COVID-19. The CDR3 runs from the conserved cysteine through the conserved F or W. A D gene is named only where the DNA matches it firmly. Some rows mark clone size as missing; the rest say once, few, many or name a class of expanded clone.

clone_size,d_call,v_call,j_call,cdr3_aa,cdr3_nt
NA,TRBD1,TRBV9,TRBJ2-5,CASSANRGPSTQYF,TGTGCCAGCAGCGCGAACAGGGGTCCCAGTACCCAGTACTTC
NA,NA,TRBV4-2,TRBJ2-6,CASSQEGARTLHLSGANVLTF,TGTGCCAGCAGCCAAGAAGGGGCGCGGACACTCCACCTCTCTGGGGCCAACGTCCTGACTTTC
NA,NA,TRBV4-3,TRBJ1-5,CASSLRFDGNQPQHF,TGCGCCAGCAGCCTCCGGTTCGACGGGAATCAGCCCCAGCATTTT
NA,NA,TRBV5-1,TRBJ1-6,CASSGGAQDSPLHF,TGCGCCAGCAGCGGGGGGGCCCAGGATTCACCCCTCCACTTT
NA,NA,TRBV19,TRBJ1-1,CASSHSRAEAFF,TGTGCCAGTAGTCATTCCCGGGCTGAAGCTTTCTTT
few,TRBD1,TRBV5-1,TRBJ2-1,CASSLGQGADGEQFF,TGCGCCAGCAGCTTGGGACAGGGGGCCGACGGTGAGCAGTTCTTC
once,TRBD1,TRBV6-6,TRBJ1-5,CASSYATGNQPQHF,TGTGCCAGCAGTTACGCGACAGGGAATCAGCCCCAGCATTTT
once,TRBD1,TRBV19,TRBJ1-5,CASKTGGPQPQHF,TGTGCCAGTAAAACAGGGGGCCCTCAGCCCCAGCATTTT
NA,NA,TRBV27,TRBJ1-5,CASSSGVGLPPYSNQPQHF,TGTGCCAGCAGTTCGGGGGTGGGGCTACCTCCTTATAGCAATCAGCCCCAGCATTTT
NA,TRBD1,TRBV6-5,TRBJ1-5,CASLAGTGGYQPQHF,TGTGCCAGCCTCGCCGGGACAGGGGGCTATCAGCCCCAGCATTTT
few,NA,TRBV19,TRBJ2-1,CASSIERGRHEQFF,TGTGCCAGTAGTATCGAGCGAGGGCGGCATGAGCAGTTCTTC
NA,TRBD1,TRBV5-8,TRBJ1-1,CASPLGPGGDLLTEAFF,TGTGCCAGCCCCCTCGGCCCAGGGGGCGATTTGCTCACTGAAGCTTTCTTT
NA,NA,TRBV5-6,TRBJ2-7,CASSSDTNSYEQYF,TGTGCCAGCAGCTCGGACACCAACTCCTACGAGCAGTACTTC
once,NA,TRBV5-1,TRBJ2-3,CASSRDTTDTQYF,TGCGCCAGCAGTCGGGACACCACAGATACGCAGTATTTT
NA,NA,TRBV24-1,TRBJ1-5,CATSDPEEGKNQPQHF,TGTGCCACCAGTGATCCCGAGGAGGGGAAAAATCAGCCCCAGCATTTT
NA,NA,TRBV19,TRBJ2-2,CASSIGFANTGELFF,TGTGCCAGTAGTATCGGTTTCGCGAACACCGGGGAGCTGTTTTTT
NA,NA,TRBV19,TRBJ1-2,CASSTSGYGYTF,TGTGCCAGTAGTACATCAGGGTACGGCTACACCTTC
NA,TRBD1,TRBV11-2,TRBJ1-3,CASRPGTGLGGTSGNTIYF,TGTGCCAGCAGGCCCGGGACAGGGCTAGGGGGGACTTCTGGAAACACCATATATTTT
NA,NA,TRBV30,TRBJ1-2,CAFRGYGYTF,TGTGCCTTCAGGGGCTATGGCTACACCTTC
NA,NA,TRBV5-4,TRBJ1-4,CASSLRDRGSNEKLFF,TGTGCCAGCAGCCTCAGGGACCGGGGGTCAAATGAAAAACTGTTTTTT
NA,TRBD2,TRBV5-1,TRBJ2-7,CASSPPLAGGSEQYF,TGCGCCAGCAGCCCCCCACTAGCGGGGGGCTCGGAGCAGTACTTC
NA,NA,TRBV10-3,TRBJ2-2,CAINPEAGGPGNTGELFF,TGTGCCATCAACCCGGAGGCAGGTGGTCCGGGCAACACCGGGGAGCTGTTTTTT
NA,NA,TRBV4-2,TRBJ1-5,CASSQALKGGNQPQHF,TGTGCCAGCAGCCAAGCACTCAAGGGGGGCAATCAGCCCCAGCATTTT
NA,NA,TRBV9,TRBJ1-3,CASSRPGHNSGNTIYF,TGTGCCAGCAGTCGTCCGGGACATAACTCTGGAAACACCATATATTTT
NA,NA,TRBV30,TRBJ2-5,CAWSVDQGSGETQYF,TGTGCCTGGAGTGTGGACCAGGGTTCCGGAGAGACCCAGTACTTC
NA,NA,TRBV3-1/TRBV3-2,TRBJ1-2,CASSQDLRAPGGYTF,TGTGCCAGCAGCCAAGATCTCAGGGCCCCTGGTGGCTACACCTTC
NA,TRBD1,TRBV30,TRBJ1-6,CAWRTGSISYNSPLHF,TGTGCCTGGCGGACAGGCTCTATCTCCTATAATTCACCCCTCCACTTT
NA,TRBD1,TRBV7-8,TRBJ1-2,CASSPSSGTGYGYTF,TGTGCCAGCAGCCCTTCCTCCGGGACAGGGTATGGCTACACCTTC
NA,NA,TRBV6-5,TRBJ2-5,CASIFSIGVWETQYF,TGTGCCAGCATTTTCTCCATCGGGGTTTGGGAGACCCAGTACTTC
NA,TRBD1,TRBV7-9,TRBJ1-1,CASSSRGTGDTEAFF,TGTGCCAGCAGCTCTCGCGGGACAGGGGACACTGAAGCTTTCTTT
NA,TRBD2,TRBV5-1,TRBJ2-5,CASSFSGTSEETQYF,TGCGCCAGCAGTTTTTCCGGGACTAGCGAGGAGACCCAGTACTTC
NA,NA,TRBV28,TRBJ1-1,CASGGPTEAFF,TGTGCCAGCGGAGGGCCCACTGAAGCTTTCTTT
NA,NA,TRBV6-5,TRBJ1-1,CASRGHQNTEAFF,TGTGCCAGCAGGGGACACCAAAACACTGAAGCTTTCTTT
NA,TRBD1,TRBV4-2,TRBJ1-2,CASSQSRTGASYGYTF,TGTGCCAGCAGCCAATCGAGGACAGGGGCGTCCTATGGCTACACCTTC
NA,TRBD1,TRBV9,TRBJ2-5,CASSVESGGRETQYF,TGTGCCAGCAGCGTAGAGTCAGGGGGTCGCGAGACCCAGTACTTC
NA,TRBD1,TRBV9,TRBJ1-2,CASSVGQGNYGYTF,TGTGCCAGCAGCGTGGGACAGGGAAACTATGGCTACACCTTC
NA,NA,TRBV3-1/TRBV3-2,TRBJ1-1,CASSQEGVGTEAFF,TGTGCCAGCAGCCAAGAAGGAGTGGGCACTGAAGCTTTCTTT
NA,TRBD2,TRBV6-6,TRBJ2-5,CASRHPGGGETQYF,TGTGCCAGCAGGCACCCGGGAGGGGGGGAGACCCAGTACTTC
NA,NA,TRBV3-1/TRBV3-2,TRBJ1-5,CASSQGSGAAVNQPQHF,TGTGCCAGCAGCCAAGGGTCAGGGGCCGCCGTCAATCAGCCCCAGCATTTT
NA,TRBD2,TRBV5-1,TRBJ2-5,CASSTFVGGLQETQYF,TGCGCCAGCAGCACCTTCGTCGGGGGGTTACAAGAGACCCAGTACTTC
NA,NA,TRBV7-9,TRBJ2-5,CASSPGSTDSGTQYF,TGTGCCAGCAGCCCTGGATCCACGGATTCGGGGACCCAGTACTTC
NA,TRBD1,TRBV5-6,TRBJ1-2,CASSSGTGVRGYTF,TGTGCCAGCAGCTCCGGGACAGGGGTTAGAGGCTACACCTTC
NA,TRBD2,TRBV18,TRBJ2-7,CASSRAGAYEQYF,TGTGCCAGCTCCCGAGCGGGGGCCTACGAGCAGTACTTC
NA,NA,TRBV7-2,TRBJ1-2,CASSLWGDYGYTF,TGTGCCAGCAGCTTATGGGGGGACTATGGCTACACCTTC
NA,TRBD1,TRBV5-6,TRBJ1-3,CASSTGVGNTIYF,TGTGCCAGCTCGACAGGGGTAGGAAACACCATATATTTT